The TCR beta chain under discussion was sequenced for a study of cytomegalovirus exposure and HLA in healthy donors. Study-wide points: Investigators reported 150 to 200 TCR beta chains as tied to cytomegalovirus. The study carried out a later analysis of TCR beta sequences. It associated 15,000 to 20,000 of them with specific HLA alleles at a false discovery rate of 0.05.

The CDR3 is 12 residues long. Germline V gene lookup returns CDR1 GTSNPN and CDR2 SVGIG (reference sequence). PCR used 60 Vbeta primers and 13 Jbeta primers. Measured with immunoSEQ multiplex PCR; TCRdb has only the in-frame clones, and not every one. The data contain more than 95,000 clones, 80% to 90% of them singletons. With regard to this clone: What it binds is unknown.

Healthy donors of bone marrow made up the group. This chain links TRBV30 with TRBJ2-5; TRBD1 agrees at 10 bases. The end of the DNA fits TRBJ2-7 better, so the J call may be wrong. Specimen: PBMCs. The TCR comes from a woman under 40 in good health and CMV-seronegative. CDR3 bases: TGTGCCTGGGGGGACAGGGGTTACGAGCAGTACTTC. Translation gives CAWGDRGYEQYF.